Listed below are T cell receptor beta chains from one sample, sequenced in a study of early T cells in non-severe SARS-CoV-2 infection. Via MiXCR, TCRdb re-called the 5' RACE reads, giving one row per CDR3 protein. The repertoire holds 30,000 to 40,000 distinct CDR3 sequences, with about 7% as singletons. The sequencing used whole blood, collected at baseline. The receptors come from an adult who was a healthcare worker with PCR-confirmed SARS-CoV-2 infection or an uninfected control (not recorded which). The CDR3 runs from the conserved cysteine through the conserved F or W. Only part of the rows carry a size: once, few, many, or a class if the clone is expanded.

J gene: TRBJ1-1
V gene: TRBV7-2
clone size: .
CDR3 protein: CASSLDRSTEAFF

J gene: TRBJ1-1
V gene: TRBV20-1
clone size: .
CDR3 protein: CSARDSTKAFF

J gene: TRBJ1-1
V gene: TRBV18
clone size: many
CDR3 protein: CASSPGVNTEAFF

J gene: TRBJ1-5
V gene: TRBV29-1
clone size: .
CDR3 protein: CSGGTGAGQPQHF

J gene: TRBJ2-3
V gene: TRBV7-8
clone size: many
CDR3 protein: CASSLFLISVWTGTTDTQYF

J gene: TRBJ2-1
V gene: TRBV10-3
clone size: many
CDR3 protein: CAISRLANYNEQFF

J gene: TRBJ2-5
V gene: TRBV6-1
clone size: many
CDR3 protein: CASSESPGEVETQYF

J gene: TRBJ2-4
V gene: TRBV18
clone size: few
CDR3 protein: CASSQGARLENIQYF

J gene: TRBJ2-5
V gene: TRBV12-3/TRBV12-4
clone size: .
CDR3 protein: CASSGGTSGIETQYF

J gene: TRBJ2-1
V gene: TRBV7-2
clone size: medium-sized
CDR3 protein: CASSLGTSGRNEQFF

J gene: TRBJ1-5
V gene: TRBV5-1
clone size: many
CDR3 protein: CASSLGGTVFQPQHF

J gene: TRBJ2-1
V gene: TRBV20-1
clone size: .
CDR3 protein: CSEAESYNEQFF

J gene: TRBJ1-2
V gene: TRBV7-9
clone size: many
CDR3 protein: CASSFNENYGYTF

J gene: TRBJ2-2
V gene: TRBV7-9
clone size: .
CDR3 protein: CASRAADRGPTGELFF

J gene: TRBJ1-1
V gene: TRBV30
clone size: many
CDR3 protein: CAWSPHTTANTEAFF

J gene: TRBJ1-5
V gene: TRBV28
clone size: few
CDR3 protein: CASSFHAGNQPQHF

J gene: TRBJ2-1
V gene: TRBV13
clone size: .
CDR3 protein: CASSSWNREPGTGGYNEQFF

J gene: TRBJ2-4
V gene: TRBV12-5
clone size: .
CDR3 protein: CASGFDGDIQYF

J gene: TRBJ2-2
V gene: TRBV7-3
clone size: many
CDR3 protein: CASSLTVTGELFF

J gene: TRBJ1-4
V gene: TRBV20-1
clone size: many
CDR3 protein: CSARDSQGAFSTNEKLFF

J gene: TRBJ2-1
V gene: TRBV2
clone size: once
CDR3 protein: CASMAGSSYNEQSF

J gene: TRBJ2-5
V gene: TRBV20-1
clone size: many
CDR3 protein: CSALQGPTQYF

J gene: TRBJ2-1
V gene: TRBV4-3
clone size: many
CDR3 protein: CASSLTPGRNNEQFF

J gene: TRBJ2-3
V gene: TRBV7-6
clone size: .
CDR3 protein: CASSLATGADTQYF

J gene: TRBJ2-1
V gene: TRBV4-2
clone size: many
CDR3 protein: CASSQERGRAFNEQFF

J gene: TRBJ2-7
V gene: TRBV20-1
clone size: .
CDR3 protein: CSVRRTSGSNEQYF

J gene: TRBJ1-5
V gene: TRBV20-1
clone size: many
CDR3 protein: CSARPRQGWKPQHF

J gene: TRBJ1-5
V gene: TRBV28
clone size: many
CDR3 protein: CASSWGTTSNQPQHF

J gene: TRBJ2-7
V gene: TRBV7-3
clone size: few
CDR3 protein: CASSQDRTYEQYF

J gene: TRBJ1-1
V gene: TRBV6-6
clone size: many
CDR3 protein: CASRPLSTGGDTEAFF

J gene: TRBJ2-6
V gene: TRBV12-5
clone size: many
CDR3 protein: CASGAAGANVLTF

J gene: TRBJ2-3
V gene: TRBV15
clone size: .
CDR3 protein: CATSREGMRTDTQYF

J gene: TRBJ2-2
V gene: TRBV11-2
clone size: .
CDR3 protein: CASSFRLDTGELFF

J gene: TRBJ1-4
V gene: TRBV11-2
clone size: many
CDR3 protein: CASSLDLTPRDTNEKLFF

J gene: TRBJ2-2
V gene: TRBV10-3
clone size: .
CDR3 protein: CAISESFAGELFF

J gene: TRBJ2-7
V gene: TRBV18
clone size: many
CDR3 protein: CASSPLAGVDYEQYF

J gene: TRBJ2-5
V gene: TRBV5-8
clone size: .
CDR3 protein: CVSTKTSGETQYF

J gene: TRBJ2-1
V gene: TRBV6-4
clone size: many
CDR3 protein: CASSESGLASSDEQFF

J gene: TRBJ2-1
V gene: TRBV19
clone size: few
CDR3 protein: CASSRFSSGNANNEQFF

J gene: TRBJ2-3
V gene: TRBV20-1
clone size: .
CDR3 protein: CSAREASGRTDTQYF

J gene: TRBJ1-1
V gene: TRBV29-1
clone size: many
CDR3 protein: CSLITGANTEAFF

J gene: TRBJ1-5
V gene: TRBV20-1
clone size: many
CDR3 protein: CSARDPTSDQPQHF

J gene: TRBJ2-2
V gene: TRBV7-9
clone size: few
CDR3 protein: CASISGVGELFF

J gene: TRBJ2-5
V gene: TRBV24-1
clone size: few
CDR3 protein: CATSPGGARETQYF

J gene: TRBJ2-1
V gene: TRBV20-1
clone size: few
CDR3 protein: CSARDLEGEPFF